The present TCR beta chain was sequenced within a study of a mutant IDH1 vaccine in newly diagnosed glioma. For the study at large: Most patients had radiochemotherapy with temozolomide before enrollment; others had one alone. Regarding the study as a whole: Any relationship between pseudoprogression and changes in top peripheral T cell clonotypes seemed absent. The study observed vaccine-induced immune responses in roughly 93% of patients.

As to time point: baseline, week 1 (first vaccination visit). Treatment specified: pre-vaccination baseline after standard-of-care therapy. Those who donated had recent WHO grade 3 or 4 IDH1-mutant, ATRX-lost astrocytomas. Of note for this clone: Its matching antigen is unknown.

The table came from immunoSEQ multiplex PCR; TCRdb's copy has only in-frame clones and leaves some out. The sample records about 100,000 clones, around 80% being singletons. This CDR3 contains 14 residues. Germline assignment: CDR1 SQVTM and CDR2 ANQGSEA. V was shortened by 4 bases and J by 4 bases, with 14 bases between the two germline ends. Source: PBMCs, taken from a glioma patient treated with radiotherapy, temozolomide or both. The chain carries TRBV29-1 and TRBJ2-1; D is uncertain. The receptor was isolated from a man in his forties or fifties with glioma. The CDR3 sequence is CSVAPRGTYNEQFF. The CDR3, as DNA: TGCAGCGTTGCCCCCCGCGGCACTTACAATGAGCAGTTCTTC.